The clone carrying this TCR beta chain was counted between two and nine times. The data belong to a study of Ad26.COV2.S vaccination and SARS-CoV-2 variants. Treatment reported: over 15 received Ad26.COV2.S at low or high dose, single or two shots; about 5 received placebo; per-sample allocation not given. Each sample was drawn 63 days after the first injection (of vaccine or placebo). The donor was a Boston adult aged 18-55 years. Sequenced by immunoSEQ multiplex PCR; TCRdb stores in-frame clones only, minus some. Of about 400,000 clones detected, roughly 90% appear once; the ten largest clones hold under 2%. Between the trimmed V and J ends, which lost 2 bases and 3 bases, there was a span of 25 bases. This CDR3 region has 19 residues. In germline, CDR1 is MNHEY, CDR2 SVGEGT.

The material was peripheral blood, obtained in a trial of Ad26.COV2.S vaccine versus placebo. This TCR was sampled from a person aged 18-65 years who received the Ad26.COV2.S COVID-19 vaccine or a placebo. V gene TRBV6-2 or TRBV6-3 combines with J gene TRBJ2-5, with D perhaps given as TRBD1 or TRBD2 (5 bases each). The CDR3 protein is CASSYAIEWGRRKKETQYF. The CDR3 region has the DNA TGTGCCAGCAGTTACGCAATAGAATGGGGACGGAGGAAGAAAGAGACCCAGTACTTC.